This TCR beta chain was captured in a study of shared clonotypes between healthy human individuals. Everyone who donated was a Caucasian adult who lived in Nashville, Tennessee. Study observations and caveats: Naive subsets tended to show greater estimated richness than memory subsets. Blood was the only sampled material, and tissue repertoires likely differ. Against clonotypes common to all four donors, non-shared ones had lower generation probabilities.

Some clones are missing from TCRdb's copy, which holds only in-frame ones; the method was immunoSEQ multiplex PCR. The table shows some 980,000 clones, with approximately 80% occurring only once. V was clipped by 2 bases and J by 2 bases, with 22 bases between them. The V gene's germline CDR1 is GTSNPN and CDR2 SVGIG (reference sequence). The CDR3 totals 18 residues. As concerns this clone: Its target is unknown.

The chain uses TRBV30 and TRBJ1-5; D is unresolved. The sequence was obtained from a man aged 18 to 29 in good health. The specimen was memory CD4+ T cells sorted from blood. Subset described: CD45RA-negative fraction. The CDR3 reads CAWSPSFMFGLGNQPQHF. CDR3 nucleotides: TGTGCCTGGAGTCCTAGTTTCATGTTTGGGTTGGGCAATCAGCCCCAGCATTTT.